The 9 T cell receptor beta chains below were found in one sample sequenced in a study of radiation and T cells in renal cell carcinoma. Documented time point: blood 2 weeks post-SBRT. The treatment: 15 Gy SBRT to primary tumor, nephrectomy 4 weeks later. Sequencing used immunoSEQ multiplex PCR; TCRdb keeps in-frame clones, though not all of them. This sample carries under 150,000 clones, 75% to 90% of them seen once, and the ten largest clones take approximately 1.9%. This specimen was blood, taken from a patient whose treatment included radiotherapy and nephrectomy. All receptors derive from an older woman with renal cell carcinoma.

The CDR3 loop is CSAVPDSLLSSYNEQFF. The CDR3 DNA is TGCAGCGCCGTACCTGACAGTCTACTGAGCTCCTACAATGAGCAGTTCTTC. The rearrangement joins TRBV29-1 to TRBJ2-1; the D gene is possibly TRBD1 (5 bases). This CDR3 comprises 17 residues. Germline lookup yields CDR1 SQVTM and CDR2 ANQGSEA. V dropped 7 bases and J dropped 0 bases, with 22 bases sitting between them.

The rearrangement links TRBV30 to TRBJ2-1; D tentatively reads TRBD1 or TRBD2 (5 bases each). Trimming left V 5 bases short and J 5 bases short, with 16 bases between. This CDR3 has 14 amino acids. CDR1 is GTSNPN and CDR2 is SVGIG in the germline V gene (reference sequence). The CDR3 region is CAWLHRDGHNEQFF. The CDR3 DNA reads as TGTGCCTGGTTACACCGGGACGGCCACAATGAGCAGTTCTTC. Looking up the rest from reference TRBV30 and TRBJ2-1 gives the full variable domain: SQTIHQWPATLVQPVGSPLSLECTVEGTSNPNLYWYRQAAGRGLQLLFYSVGIGQISSEVPQNLSASRPQDRQFILSSKKLLLSDSGFYLCAWLHRDGHNEQFFGPGTRLTVL.

The chain couples TRBV9 to TRBJ2-3, with TRBD1 matching 10 bases. V trimming: 3 bases; J trimming: 5 bases; junction bases outside the gene matches: 9. The CDR3 has 16 residues. CDR1 is SGDLS, CDR2 YYNGEE, per germline. Here the CDR3 reads CASSDLETGGRDTQYF. CDR3 nucleotide sequence: TGTGCCAGCAGCGACCTGGAGACAGGGGGCAGAGATACGCAGTATTTT. Together with reference TRBV9 and TRBJ2-3, the CDR3 gives the full variable domain: DSGVTQTPKHLITATGQRVTLRCSPRSGDLSVYWYQQSLDQGLQFLIQYYNGEERAKGNILERFSAQQFPDLHSELNLSSLELGDSALYFCASSDLETGGRDTQYFGPGTRLTVL.

J is TRBJ1-2 and V is TRBV10-3; D unresolved. CDR1 and CDR2 (germline): ENHRY, SYGVKD. The CDR3 runs to 13 residues. Trimming stripped 4 bases from V and 8 bases from J, with 14 bases between. The DNA of the CDR3 is TGTGCCATCAGTGTGGACGGCCGTGGGGGCTACACCTTC. This translates into CAISVDGRGGYTF.

V and J are TRBV11-2 and TRBJ1-5; 7 nucleotides align to TRBD1. Germline CDR1 is SGHAT and CDR2 is FQNNGV. The CDR3 runs to 13 residues. Losses at the gene ends were 5 bases for V and 3 bases for J; bases not matched to a gene: 1. The chain's CDR3 is CASSQGVNQPQHF. CDR3 bases: TGTGCCAGCAGCCAGGGGGTCAATCAGCCCCAGCATTTT. Looking up the rest from reference TRBV11-2 and TRBJ1-5 gives the full variable domain: EAGVAQSPRYKIIEKRQSVAFWCNPISGHATLYWYQQILGQGPKLLIQFQNNGVVDDSQLPKDRFSAERLKGVDSTLKIQPAKLEDSAVYLCASSQGVNQPQHFGDGTRLSIL.

The chain couples TRBV5-6 to TRBJ1-2; D might be TRBD1 (5 bases). Per the germline V gene, CDR1 is SGHDT and CDR2 is YYEEEE. The CDR3 length is 14 residues. The ends were cut back, 3 bases at V and 0 bases at J, with 9 bases in the middle. The chain's CDR3 is CASSSGDTNYGYTF. CDR3 DNA sequence: TGTGCCAGCAGCTCGGGGGATACTAACTATGGCTACACCTTC.

This chain links TRBV19 with TRBJ2-7; D could derive from TRBD1 or TRBD2 (5 bases each). V was shortened by 7 bases and J by 2 bases, with 15 bases between the two germline ends. The CDR3 runs 14 residues. Germline CDR1 LNHDA, CDR2 SQIVND (reference sequence). The CDR3 DNA is TGTGCCAGTACCACCGGGACGGCGGCCTACGAGCAGTACTTC. It codes for CASTTGTAAYEQYF.

This chain uses TRBV7-2 with TRBJ2-7; TRBD1 might be the D (5 bases). Germline V lookup: CDR1 SGHTA, CDR2 FQGNSA. Trimming left V 3 bases short and J 7 bases short, with 13 bases between. This CDR3 has 13 amino acids. DNA of the CDR3: TGTGCCAGCAGCTTTCAGGGCTTGGGGGAGCAGTACTTC. Its translation: CASSFQGLGEQYF.

The V gene is TRBV29-1, the J gene TRBJ2-5; TRBD1 is a possible D gene (5 bases). TRBJ2-7 explains the end of the DNA better; the J call may be wrong. Per the germline V gene, CDR1 is SQVTM and CDR2 is ANQGSEA. The CDR3 spans 11 residues. The DNA for the CDR3 is TGCAGCGTCCTCAGGGACTACGAGCAGTACTTC. Its translation: CSVLRDYEQYF.